This T cell receptor beta chain was recorded in a study of cytomegalovirus exposure and HLA in healthy donors (dated by TCRdb to 2016 to 2017). Regarding the research as a whole: In an earlier analysis of approximately 640 of the donors, under 300 Gb of sequence data and 120 million or so unique TCR beta sequences from about 190 million T cells were reported. In addition to the first cohort of around 670 subjects, a separate validation cohort of some 120 different subjects was used. The later analysis used no new phenotypic data to find candidate immune exposures, relying instead on TCR beta sequences and their occurrence across donors. An early release covering roughly 580 HLA-typed donors comprised about 300 gigabases of sequencing data and about 90 million unique TCR sequences. To decide whether each TCR beta V gene segment behaved as functional or pseudogenic, an earlier analysis of approximately 620 of the donors relied on high-throughput TCR beta sequencing. A later analysis re-examined previously published TCR beta repertoires from over 500 donors and added high-resolution HLA genotyping to investigate patterns of TCR occurrence. HLA typing included class I and class II loci at four-digit resolution. All discovery cohort repertoires had been generated using a single sequencing platform. Alongside the repertoire data, information on donor age, sex, ethnicity and CMV serostatus was compiled. To predict cytomegalovirus infection status, the study combined high-throughput TCR immunosequencing, statistical association of individual TCRs with disease status, and machine learning. A later genetic analysis used genome-wide SNP genotypes for about 65% of the roughly 700 donors, treating that subset as a discovery cohort. Roughly 5 DR-DQ haplotypes were handled as single units for association and clustering, since linkage in the cohort was strong. Typing coverage differed by locus: A, B, C, DRB1 and DQB1 were typed in about 620-630 donors, DQA1 in 522, DPA1 in around 600, and DPB1 in around 490. The study was designed to test whether signatures of past pathogen exposure could be identified by cataloging public T cell receptors. Across 398 genotyped donors of the cohort, an average of about 250,000 unique TCR beta nucleotide sequences per donor were sequenced, and roughly 20% of those sequences were non-productive. Among the roughly 410 genotyped donors, 75% to 90% belonged to the genetic ancestry cluster associated with self-reported Caucasian donors. The study used immunosequencing to profile the T cell repertoires of several hundred subjects and linked those repertoires to cytomegalovirus serostatus. Study-wide conclusions, independent of this receptor: The study listed 164 TCR beta chains as associated with cytomegalovirus. The 87-base-pair reads could not distinguish some IMGT-functional V segments, including TRBV6-2 and TRBV6-3, so those segments were excluded. Sequencing depth was assumed to be roughly uniform across donors in the presence/absence analyses, though that assumption may not hold. The cohort was sequenced for TCR beta chains only, and without alpha or paired-chain data the features that could be detected were limited. A few of the identified cytomegalovirus-associated TCR beta chains were confirmed in vitro to be specific for cytomegalovirus antigens. While some public TCRs were present in many individuals, most TCR sequences turned up only very rarely across donors. In a later analysis, the rate of TCR association differed among HLA loci, with DRB1 alleles having the most associated TCRs and HLA-C alleles having the fewest. The only immune exposure information available for the cohort was CMV serostatus. The authors suggested that the approach could potentially be generalized to other disease states and immunological phenotypes. Because counts were too low, 15 to 20 rarely observed V segments, including chromosome 9 orphons, were left out of the earlier analysis of a few hundred of the donors. In a later analysis, 16,951 TCR beta sequences were associated with specific HLA alleles at a false discovery rate of 0.05. The sequencing pipeline was judged likely to have produced a cluster of highly shared sequence variants as a technical artifact. The classifier was reported to diagnose cytomegalovirus status with high specificity and sensitivity in both the original cohort and the validation cohort. In a later genetic analysis, fewer N-insertions in productive TCRs were reported among donors in an Asian-associated ancestry cluster than the roughly 700-donor mean. In a later analysis, HLA-associated TCR beta chains were found to be more clonally expanded and to have lower generation probabilities than equally common non-associated chains. In a later analysis, several top co-occurrence clusters were reported to appear linked to parvovirus B19, influenza, CMV and Epstein-Barr virus. A further reported finding was that TCR beta sequences accurately predicted the HLA-A and HLA-B alleles for most subjects in the first cohort. Because some donors lacked HLA typing at each locus, the association tests relied only on the typed subset. A later analysis found that most CMV-associated TCR beta chains appeared HLA-restricted, with HLA associations seemingly driven largely by CMV exposure. Correlated functional status among segregating V segments might be attributable to linkage disequilibrium, but an unknown experimental factor could not be ruled out. Assigning TCR associations to individual alleles was difficult when HLA alleles, especially DR and DQ, strongly co-occurred. An earlier analysis of 587 of the donors showed that most TCR beta V segments appeared in productive rearrangements either about 87% or about 30% of the time, which broadly matched IMGT annotations. A later genetic analysis associated a missense DCLRE1C variant with V-gene and J-gene trimming of TCR beta chains, and an independent cohort replicated the association.

Libraries were built with the immunoSEQ multiplex PCR assay. A mixture of 60 forward primers for TCR Vbeta segments and 13 reverse primers for TCR Jbeta segments was used in the multiplex PCR. Amplification of the CDR3 region of rearranged TCR beta genes was performed with a multiplex PCR assay on genomic DNA. The Illumina HiSeq System was used to sequence the amplified TCR beta libraries as 87-base-pair reads. In the source study's methods: In a later analysis, tens of millions of unique TCR beta chains were counted across the approximately 640 repertoires, and approximately 11 million of these chains were shared by at least two donors. A nearest-neighbor algorithm error-corrected the raw reads and collapsed the reads into unique sequences, merging closely related sequences to remove PCR and sequencing errors. Alignment of CDR3 sequences to IMGT reference sequences was used to assign V, D and J gene segments. For a sequence to be retained, at least a six-nucleotide match to both a V gene segment and a J gene segment was required. Rearrangements were classified as productive when the CDR3 lacked stop codons and remained in frame with V and J, and all other rearrangements were classified as non-productive. CDR3 was defined according to IMGT convention as the region running from the second conserved V-encoded cysteine to the conserved J-encoded phenylalanine. Sequences without an unambiguous match to a single V gene segment were excluded from the earlier analysis of about 640 of the donors. An earlier analysis of a few hundred of the donors called V segments functional above 56.7% productive rearrangements and segregating when the between-donor standard deviation exceeded 5%. A statistical classification framework was built for diagnosing cytomegalovirus status from the catalog of TCR beta chain sequences. In a later analysis, TCR nucleotide sequences were compared against IMGT/GENE-DB human TR gene sequences so that V and J genes could be assigned. A later analysis assigned CDR3 sequences and most-parsimonious VDJ recombination scenarios with the TCRdist pipeline. In a later analysis, each TCR beta chain was defined by its CDR3 amino acid sequence together with its V-gene family, and reads lacking a unique V-gene family were excluded. In a later analysis, several hundred highly shared, low-generation-probability nucleotide sequences were removed to address suspected cross-contamination and a sequencing artifact. A later analysis calculated a clonal expansion index for each public chain from normalized within-repertoire ranks of inferred template counts. In a later analysis, generation probabilities were computed using a VDJ recombination model fitted to out-of-frame rearrangements, and the results were checked against IGoR. In a later analysis, hypergeometric tests were used to score TCR-TCR, TCR-HLA and TCR-CMV co-occurrence, with a repertoire-size bias correction applied to TCR pairs. To estimate false discovery rates, a later analysis permuted the HLA or CMV assignments 20 times. A later analysis grouped co-occurring TCRs with DBSCAN, adding TCRdist sequence similarity when clustering within HLA-allele-positive subsets. For co-occurrence clustering, repertoires with fewer than 30,000 or more than 120,000 public chains were excluded, along with roughly 5 repertoires with anomalous nucleotide sharing. TCRdb provides this immuneACCESS table in a form limited to in-frame rearrangements. Some clones are lacking; in checked studies, under half of them reflect an unresolved V gene, and why the rest are absent is not known. The D gene and trimming were derived from the DNA, and the V and J assignments and clone size from that table. In this sample the table shows roughly 140,000 clones, approximately 79% of which occur a single time. In total, the top ten clones hold about 6.9% of the sample.

CDR1 and CDR2 were assigned from the germline V gene as KGHSH and LQKENI. Here V drops 1 base and J drops 1 base, and the junction holds 3 bases not matched to any gene. From the cysteine through the phenylalanine, the CDR3 covers 16 amino acids. Only CDR3 DNA is held: 48 bases, read in frame from base 1. Points on this clone: The specificity of this receptor is unknown. No clone much larger than this one lies a single base away; base qualities are absent.

The cohort consisted of fewer than 700 healthy bone marrow donors. Cohort members were all nominally healthy when sampled, although unrecorded immune exposures were likely present. The donor tested CMV seropositive and was one of the 289 seropositive cohort members. A peripheral blood sample was collected from each donor, and TCR beta sequencing was performed on peripheral blood mononuclear cells. Genomic DNA extraction from the blood cell samples was performed with the Qiagen DNeasy Blood Extraction Kit. This TCR was sampled from a woman aged 40 to 50 in good health and CMV-seropositive. Sequences were obtained from PBMCs. The chain uses TRBV18 and TRBJ2-2; a stretch of 7 junction bases matches TRBD2. For the CDR3, the sequence is CASSPLQRGNTGELFF. The sequenced DNA: TGTGCCAGCTCACCACTCCAGCGGGGGAACACCGGGGAGCTGTTTTTT. Reference TRBV18 and TRBJ2-2 genes cover what lies past the CDR3, so the full variable domain is NAGVMQNPRHLVRRRGQEARLRCSPMKGHSHVYWYRQLPEEGLKFMVYLQKENIIDESGMPKERFSAEFPKEGPSILRIQQVVRGDSAAYFCASSPLQRGNTGELFFGEGSRLTVL.